At least ten counts were recorded for the clone carrying this TCR beta chain. Its target is unknown. These data originate in a study of T-cell reconstitution after alpha-beta-depleted transplantation in children. Study results and limitations: From surviving recipient T cells and thymic progenitors came the high day-60 TCRbeta diversity observed in some patients. Reports say that about two months after transplant, the alpha-beta T cells came out of several hundred graft clones that had expanded.

The CDR3 covers 16 residues. Germline V gene lookup returns CDR1 MNHEY and CDR2 SVGEGT. V lost 0 bases and J lost 0, with 12 bases in between. Unique molecular identifiers featured in how the TCRbeta library was prepared. Via MiXCR, TCRdb re-called the PCR reads, giving one row per CDR3 protein. The table has almost 500,000 distinct CDR3 sequences, over 9.5% seen once. The receptor was derived from a child under 10 years old with inherited bone marrow failure, due to receive a stem cell transplant. The source material was PBMCs, sampled before TCRalphabeta/CD19-depleted stem cell transplant. The chain has TRBV6-2 or TRBV6-3 and TRBJ2-7, with unresolved D. The DNA for the CDR3 is TGTGCCAGCAGTTACTCGATTCTCTCCCTCTCCTACGAGCAGTACTTC. Translation: CASSYSILSLSYEQYF.